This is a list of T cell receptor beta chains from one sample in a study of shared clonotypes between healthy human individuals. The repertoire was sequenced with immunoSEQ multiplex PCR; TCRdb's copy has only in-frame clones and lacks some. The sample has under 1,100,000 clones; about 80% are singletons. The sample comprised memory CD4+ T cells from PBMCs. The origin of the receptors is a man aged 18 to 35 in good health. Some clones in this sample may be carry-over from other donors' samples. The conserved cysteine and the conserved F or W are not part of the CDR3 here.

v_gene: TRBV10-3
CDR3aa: AISGASIGADTQY

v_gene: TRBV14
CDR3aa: ASSQQGGTGELF

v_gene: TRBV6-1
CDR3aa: ASTRLGGETQY

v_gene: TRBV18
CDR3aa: ASSQGTDASYEQY

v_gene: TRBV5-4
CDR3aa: ASSLVAVRQETQY

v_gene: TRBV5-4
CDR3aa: ASSISSTDTQY

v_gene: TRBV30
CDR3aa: AWIQGREQY

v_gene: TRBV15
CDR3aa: ATKRRASVDTGELF

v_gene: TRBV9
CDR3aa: ASSVDPQGGQYEQY

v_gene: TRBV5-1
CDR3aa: ASSLGAGNTEAF

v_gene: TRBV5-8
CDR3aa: ASSLRIQREMYNEQF

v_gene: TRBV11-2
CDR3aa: ASSLSDSYEQY

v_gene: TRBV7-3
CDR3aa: ASSSYVGGLAAHNEQF

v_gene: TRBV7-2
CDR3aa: ASSKPGSYGYT

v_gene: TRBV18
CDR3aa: ASSHPDINYGYT

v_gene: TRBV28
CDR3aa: ASSPGGFEKLF

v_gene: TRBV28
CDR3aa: ASSFSGGRNEKLF

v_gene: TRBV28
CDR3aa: ASSPLALSSYEQY

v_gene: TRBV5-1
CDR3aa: ASSSTPLGGGAETQY

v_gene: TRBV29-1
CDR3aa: SVEDEGTGGAF

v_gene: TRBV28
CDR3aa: ASRPESGSKSKTQY

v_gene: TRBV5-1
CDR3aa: ASSLDHGGYT

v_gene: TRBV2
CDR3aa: ASSRAGRTGELF

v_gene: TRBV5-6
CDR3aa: ASSLVGQGPYEQY

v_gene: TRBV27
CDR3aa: ASSSRLGETQY

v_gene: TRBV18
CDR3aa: ASSPKDASTHEQY

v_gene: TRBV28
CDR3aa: ASSSPGQGPYEQY

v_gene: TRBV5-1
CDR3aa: ASRPGQGNEKLF

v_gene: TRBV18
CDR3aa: ASSPGGSGADTQY

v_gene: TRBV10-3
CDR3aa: AISQEAGNNEQY

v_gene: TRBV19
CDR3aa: ASSIGTHYEQY

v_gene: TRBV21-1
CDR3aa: ASTGLSQETQY

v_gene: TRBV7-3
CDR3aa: ASSLAGIGEQY

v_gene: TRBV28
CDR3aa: ASSLGTARTDTQY

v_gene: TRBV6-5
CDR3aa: ASSPPGTANYEQY